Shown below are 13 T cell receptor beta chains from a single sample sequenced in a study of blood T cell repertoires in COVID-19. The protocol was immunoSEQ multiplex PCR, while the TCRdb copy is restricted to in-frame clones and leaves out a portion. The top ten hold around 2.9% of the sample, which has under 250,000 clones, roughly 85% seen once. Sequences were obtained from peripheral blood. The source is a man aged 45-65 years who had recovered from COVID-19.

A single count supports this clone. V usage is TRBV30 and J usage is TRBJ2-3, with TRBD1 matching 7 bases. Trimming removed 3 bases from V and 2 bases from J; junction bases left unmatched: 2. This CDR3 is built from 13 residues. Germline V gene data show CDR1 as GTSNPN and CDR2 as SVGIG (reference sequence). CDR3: CAWRDRFTDTQYF. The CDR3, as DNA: TGTGCCTGGAGGGACAGGTTCACAGATACGCAGTATTTT.

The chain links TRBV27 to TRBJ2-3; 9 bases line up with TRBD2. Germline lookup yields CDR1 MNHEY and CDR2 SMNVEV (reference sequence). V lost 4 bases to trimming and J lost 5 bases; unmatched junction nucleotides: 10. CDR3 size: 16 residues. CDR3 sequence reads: CASSSPSGGRGDTQYF. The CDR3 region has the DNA TGTGCCAGCAGTTCCCCCTCGGGCGGGAGGGGAGATACGCAGTATTTT.

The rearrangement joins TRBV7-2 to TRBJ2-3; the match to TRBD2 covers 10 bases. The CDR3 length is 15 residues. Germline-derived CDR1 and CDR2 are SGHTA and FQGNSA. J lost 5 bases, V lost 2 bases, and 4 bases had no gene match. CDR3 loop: CASSLSASGGDTQYF. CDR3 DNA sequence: TGTGCCAGCAGCTTATCGGCTAGCGGGGGAGATACGCAGTATTTT.

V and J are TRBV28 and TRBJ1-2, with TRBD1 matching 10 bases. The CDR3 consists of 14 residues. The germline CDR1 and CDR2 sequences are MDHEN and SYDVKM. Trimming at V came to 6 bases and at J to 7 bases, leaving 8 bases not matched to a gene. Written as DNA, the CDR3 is TGTGCCAGCAGACAGCTCGACAGGGGGCTTGGCTACACCTTC. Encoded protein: CASRQLDRGLGYTF.

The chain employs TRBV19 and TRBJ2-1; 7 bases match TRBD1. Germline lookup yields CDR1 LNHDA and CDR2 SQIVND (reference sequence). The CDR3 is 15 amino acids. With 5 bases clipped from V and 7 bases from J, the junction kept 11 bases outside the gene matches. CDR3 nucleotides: TGTGCCAGTAGTCCCCAAAGGACAGGTAGGAATGAGCAGTTCTTC. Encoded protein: CASSPQRTGRNEQFF.

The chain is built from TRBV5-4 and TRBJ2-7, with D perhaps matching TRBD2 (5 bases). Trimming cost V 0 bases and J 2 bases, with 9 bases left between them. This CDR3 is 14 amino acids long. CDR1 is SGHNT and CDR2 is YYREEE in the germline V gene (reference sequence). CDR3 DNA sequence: TGTGCCAGCAGCTTGGCCGCCGGGGCCTACGAGCAGTACTTC. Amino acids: CASSLAAGAYEQYF.

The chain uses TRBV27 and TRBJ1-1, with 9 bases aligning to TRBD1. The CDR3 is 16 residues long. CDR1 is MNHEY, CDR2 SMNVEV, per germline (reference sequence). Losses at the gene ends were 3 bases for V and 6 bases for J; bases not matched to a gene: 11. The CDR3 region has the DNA TGTGCCAGCAGTTTCGGGGACAGGGCCCCCGGGGCTGAAGCTTTCTTT. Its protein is CASSFGDRAPGAEAFF.

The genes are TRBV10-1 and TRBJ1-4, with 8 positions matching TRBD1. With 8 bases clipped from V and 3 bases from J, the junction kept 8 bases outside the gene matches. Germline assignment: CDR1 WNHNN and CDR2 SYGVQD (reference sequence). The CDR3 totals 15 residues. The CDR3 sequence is CASGGGTGPNEKLFF. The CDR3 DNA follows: TGCGCCAGCGGGGGGGGGACAGGCCCTAATGAAAAACTGTTTTTT.

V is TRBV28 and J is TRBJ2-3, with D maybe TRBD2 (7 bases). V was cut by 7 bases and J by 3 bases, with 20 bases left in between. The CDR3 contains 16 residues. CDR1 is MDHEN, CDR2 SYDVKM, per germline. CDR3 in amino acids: CASTGGSSGITDTQYF. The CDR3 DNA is TGTGCCAGCACGGGGGGCTCTAGCGGTATTACAGATACGCAGTATTTT.

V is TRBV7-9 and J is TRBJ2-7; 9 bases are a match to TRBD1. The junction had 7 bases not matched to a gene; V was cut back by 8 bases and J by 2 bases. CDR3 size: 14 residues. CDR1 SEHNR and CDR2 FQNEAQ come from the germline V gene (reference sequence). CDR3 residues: CASRGTGKTYEQYF. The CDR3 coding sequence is TGTGCCAGCCGAGGGACAGGGAAAACCTACGAGCAGTACTTC.

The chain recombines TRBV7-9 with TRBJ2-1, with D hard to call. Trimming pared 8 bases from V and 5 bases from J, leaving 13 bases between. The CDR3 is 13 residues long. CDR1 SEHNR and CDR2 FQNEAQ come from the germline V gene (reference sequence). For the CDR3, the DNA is TGTGCCAGCCCCGGTGATCTCAACAATGAGCAGTTCTTC. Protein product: CASPGDLNNEQFF.

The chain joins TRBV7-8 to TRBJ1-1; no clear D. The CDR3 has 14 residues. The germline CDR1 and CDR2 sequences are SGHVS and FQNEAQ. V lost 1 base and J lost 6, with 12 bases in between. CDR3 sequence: CASSLVFGWAEAFF. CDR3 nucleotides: TGTGCCAGCAGCTTAGTTTTCGGGTGGGCTGAAGCTTTCTTT. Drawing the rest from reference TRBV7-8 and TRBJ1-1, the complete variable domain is GAGVSQSPRYKVAKRGQDVALRCDPISGHVSLFWYQQALGQGPEFLTYFQNEAQLDKSGLPSDRFFAERPEGSVSTLKIQRTQQEDSAVYLCASSLVFGWAEAFFGQGTRLTVV.

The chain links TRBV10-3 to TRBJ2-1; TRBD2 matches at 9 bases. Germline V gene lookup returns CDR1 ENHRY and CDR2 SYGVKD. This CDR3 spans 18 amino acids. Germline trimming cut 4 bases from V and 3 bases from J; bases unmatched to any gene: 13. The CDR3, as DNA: TGTGCCATCAGTGTGGAACCTAGCGGGACAATTTTCTACAATGAGCAGTTCTTC. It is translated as CAISVEPSGTIFYNEQFF.